These 15 T cell receptor beta chains were all obtained from the same sample, sequenced in a study of cytomegalovirus exposure and HLA in healthy donors. Generated by immunoSEQ multiplex PCR, the TCRdb table keeps only in-frame clones and is missing some. The sample lists about 120,000 clones; 88% were seen once. Sequenced sample: PBMCs. These receptors originate from a woman under 30 in good health and CMV-seropositive.

V is TRBV6-5 and J is TRBJ2-7; no clear D gene. Germline V CDR1 and CDR2: MNHEY, SVGAGI. The CDR3 totals 13 residues. The ends were cut back, 4 bases at V and 3 bases at J, with 10 bases in the middle. The DNA of the CDR3 is TGTGCCAGCAGTTCCGTGAACAGCTACGAGCAGTACTTC. Translated: CASSSVNSYEQYF.

The V gene is TRBV5-1, the J gene TRBJ2-3; TRBD1 matches 7 bases. The ends lost 3 bases at V and 2 bases at J; junction bases unmatched: 6. Germline loops: CDR1 SGHRS, CDR2 YFSETQ. CDR3 size: 15 residues. CDR3 in DNA: TGCGCCAGCAGCTCGACGACAGGGTACACAGATACGCAGTATTTT. Protein product: CASSSTTGYTDTQYF.

The chain couples TRBV30 to TRBJ1-1, with no clear D. The V gene's germline CDR1 is GTSNPN and CDR2 SVGIG (reference sequence). This CDR3 is 13 amino acids long. Trimming removed 5 bases at V and 3 bases at J, with 13 bases between. CDR3 in DNA: TGTGCCTGGCATCGGGAGTCCCACACTGAAGCTTTCTTT. Protein product: CAWHRESHTEAFF.

The chain employs TRBV10-2 and TRBJ1-5; 7 bases are a match to TRBD1. The germline V gene encodes CDR1 WSHSY and CDR2 SAAADI. With 7 bases clipped from V and 7 bases from J, the junction kept 7 bases outside the gene matches. The CDR3 loop spans 13 amino acids. CDR3 sequence (DNA): TGCGCCAGCAACCCGACAGGGCACCAGCCCCAGCATTTT. This encodes CASNPTGHQPQHF.

Turning to this clone: The sample holds other DNA sequences that translate to the same CDR3. This sequence joins TRBV5-5 and TRBJ2-7; D possibly corresponds to TRBD1 (6 bases). Germline V gene data show CDR1 as SGHKS and CDR2 as YYEKEE (reference sequence). This CDR3 region has 14 residues. V was cut by 0 bases and J by 4 bases, with 11 bases left in between. The CDR3 here is CASSLGQGIYEQYF. DNA for the CDR3: TGTGCCAGCAGCTTGGGTCAGGGGATATACGAGCAGTACTTC.

This clone appeared a few times. The chain links TRBV11-3 to TRBJ2-2; 7 nucleotides agree with TRBD1. This CDR3 is built from 15 residues. Per germline, CDR1 SGHNT and CDR2 YENEEA. V lost 5 bases, J lost 4 bases, and 7 bases stayed unmatched. DNA of the CDR3: TGTGCCAGCAGCGCAAGACAGGGAATCACCGGGGAGCTGTTTTTT. Translation: CASSARQGITGELFF.

This clone was picked up one time. The chain carries TRBV5-1 and TRBJ1-4; the match to TRBD1 covers 8 bases. With V trimmed by 4 bases and J by 8 bases, 16 bases remained unmatched. Germline V gives CDR1 SGHRS, CDR2 YFSETQ. This CDR3 has 17 amino acids. The CDR3 nucleotides read TGCGCCAGCAGCGAGGAAAGTAGGGACAGGAGGAGAGAAAAACTGTTTTTT. It translates to CASSEESRDRRREKLFF.

The chain recombines TRBV9 with TRBJ2-1; 10 positions match TRBD2. CDR3 length: 15 residues. Trimming cost V 4 bases and J 3 bases; bases outside gene matches: 4. Germline values: CDR1 SGDLS, CDR2 YYNGEE. CDR3 loop: CASSSQRGGYNEQFF. For the CDR3, the DNA is TGTGCCAGCAGCTCTCAGCGGGGGGGCTACAATGAGCAGTTCTTC.

The CDR3 sequence is CASSEIQGVSEAFF. The CDR3 DNA is TGTGCCAGCAGTGAGATACAGGGGGTATCTGAAGCTTTCTTT. V is TRBV6-1 and J is TRBJ1-1; TRBD1 matches at 8 bases. Germline assignment: CDR1 MNHNS and CDR2 SASEGT. The CDR3 spans 14 residues. The trim removed 3 bases at V and 6 bases at J, leaving 6 bases unmatched.

This clone has just one count. The chain employs TRBV30 and TRBJ2-3; 10 bases match TRBD2. Trimming removed 4 bases from V and 2 bases from J; junction bases left unmatched: 9. The germline gives CDR1 GTSNPN, CDR2 SVGIG (reference sequence). The CDR3 has 16 residues. This CDR3 reads CAWKIAGGAYTDTQYF. The DNA of the CDR3 is TGTGCCTGGAAGATAGCGGGGGGTGCTTACACAGATACGCAGTATTTT.

CDR3 coding DNA: TGTGCCTGGAGTGACAGGGGAGGTGGGGAGCTGTTTTTT. This gives the protein CAWSDRGGGELFF. The gene calls are TRBV30 and TRBJ2-2; weak D call: TRBD1 (7 bases). CDR3 length: 13 amino acids. The ends were cut back, 1 base at V and 8 bases at J, with 11 bases in the middle. Germline V gene sequence: CDR1 GTSNPN, CDR2 SVGIG (reference sequence). The variable domain in full, with the rest retrieved from reference TRBV30 and TRBJ2-2, is SQTIHQWPATLVQPVGSPLSLECTVEGTSNPNLYWYRQAAGRGLQLLFYSVGIGQISSEVPQNLSASRPQDRQFILSSKKLLLSDSGFYLCAWSDRGGGELFFGEGSRLTVL.

V and J are TRBV5-4 and TRBJ2-2; D may be TRBD2 (6 bases). CDR3 length equals 16 residues. V lost 1 base, J lost 2 bases, and 12 bases lay in between. CDR1 is SGHNT and CDR2 is YYREEE in the germline V gene (reference sequence). The CDR3 DNA is TGTGCCAGCAGCTTGCTGTCGGGGGTAAACACCGGGGAGCTGTTTTTT. It is translated as CASSLLSGVNTGELFF.

The V gene is TRBV13, the J gene TRBJ1-1, with D uncertain. Looked up from germline, CDR1 is PRHDT and CDR2 is FYEKMQ (reference sequence). The CDR3 has 15 residues. The V end lost 1 base, the J end lost 1 base, and 10 bases lay between the germline ends. The CDR3 sequence: CASSLAEGGNTEAFF. The CDR3 nucleotides read TGTGCCAGCAGCTTAGCGGAGGGTGGGAACACTGAAGCTTTCTTT.

The gene calls are TRBV10-1 and TRBJ2-3; TRBD2 agrees at 11 bases. The V gene's germline CDR1 is WNHNN and CDR2 SYGVQD (reference sequence). V was pared by 6 bases and J by 0 bases, with 8 bases of the junction left unmatched. CDR3 length equals 17 residues. CDR3 region: CASRVAGGSKSTDTQYF. In DNA, the CDR3 is TGCGCCAGCAGAGTAGCGGGAGGGTCTAAAAGCACAGATACGCAGTATTTT.

This chain joins TRBV19 and TRBJ1-5; TRBD1 is a possible D gene (5 bases). The CDR3 spans 15 residues. From germline, CDR1 is LNHDA and CDR2 SQIVND (reference sequence). V was pared by 6 bases and J by 7 bases, with 19 bases between. The CDR3 loop is CASSLGGGRGQPQHF. The CDR3 DNA follows: TGTGCCAGTAGCCTCGGGGGGGGGAGAGGACAGCCCCAGCATTTT.